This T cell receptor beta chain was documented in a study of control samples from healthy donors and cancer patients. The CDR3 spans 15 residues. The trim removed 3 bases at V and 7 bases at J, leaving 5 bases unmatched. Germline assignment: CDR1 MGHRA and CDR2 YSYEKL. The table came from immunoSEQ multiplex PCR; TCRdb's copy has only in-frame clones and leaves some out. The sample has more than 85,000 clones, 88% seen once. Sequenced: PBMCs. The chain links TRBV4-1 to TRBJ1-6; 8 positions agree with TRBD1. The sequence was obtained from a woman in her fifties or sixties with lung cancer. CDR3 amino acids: CASSHRQGPNSPLHF. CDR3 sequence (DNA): TGCGCCAGCAGCCACAGACAGGGGCCCAATTCACCCCTCCACTTT.